This TCR beta chain was documented in a study of immune evolution from preneoplasia to lung adenocarcinoma. Broader study findings: Top clone frequencies peaked in normal lung, apparently declining through invasive adenocarcinoma.

This CDR3 spans 14 amino acids. Deletions cut 2 bases from V and 2 bases from J, with 12 bases between. Germline assignment: CDR1 GTSNPN and CDR2 SVGIG (reference sequence). Patient tissue came from resections in Japan or China, 2014–2017. This clone appeared a few times. Its antigen is unknown. The same CDR3 is also encoded by other DNA sequences in this sample. Profiling relied on immunoSEQ multiplex PCR, and the TCRdb table lists in-frame clones only, not all of them. Of fewer than 4,500 clones detected, around half appear once; the ten largest clones hold 7% to 8.5%. Sequences were obtained from FFPE normal lung tissue adjacent to the tumor. This sequence joins TRBV30 and TRBJ1-1; D gene unclear. The TCR sequence derives from a person aged 45 to 59 with lung adenocarcinoma. The CDR3 here is CAWSPPGGNTEAFF. CDR3 sequence (DNA): TGTGCCTGGAGTCCACCGGGCGGAAACACTGAAGCTTTCTTT.